The sequence of this T cell receptor (beta chain) was determined in a study of shared clonotypes between healthy human individuals (dated by TCRdb to about 2020). Looking at the study overall: A couple of women and a few men aged 18 to 49 years were included in the cohort. Per donor, three plates each were used for CD4 naive and CD4 memory, two for CD8 naive, and one for CD8 memory. To estimate repertoire size and how much clonotype sharing occurs between individuals, the study deeply sequenced the blood TCR repertoires of five or six healthy adults. Libraries were prepared and TCR repertoires were sequenced by different laboratories using diverse techniques, in order to increase sequencing depth and limit assay-specific biases. Between about 0.94 and 10 billion PBMCs per donor were obtained by leukapheresis.

The donors were healthy, HIV-negative adults with no recently reported acute infections or vaccinations. All donors were Caucasian adults living in Nashville, Tennessee, USA. Magnetic negative selection was used to enrich CD4+ T cells, after which naive cells were positively selected on CD45RA and the negative fraction became the memory subset. Blood was obtained by leukapheresis, after which PBMCs were separated by Ficoll-Histopaque density gradient centrifugation and cryopreserved in liquid nitrogen vapor phase. Analytical flow cytometry was used to check the purity and quantity of every magnetically sorted T cell population. Each sorted fraction had its genomic DNA isolated and then quantified by UV absorbance on a Nanodrop 2000c. Using the deep immunoSEQ assay, TCR CDR3 regions were amplified from genomic DNA by multiplex PCR. Extracted genomic DNA from each cell subset was spread evenly across all wells of several immunoSEQ 96-well plates, with each plate serving as a replicate. For sorted subsets, 200 to 250 ng of genomic DNA, equivalent to roughly 33,000 T cell genomes, went into each replicate PCR. The purified libraries were quantified using a Qubit 3.0 fluorometer, sized with a Bioanalyzer 2100, and then quantified again using the KAPA Library Quantification kit. Every immunoSEQ 96-well plate was sequenced on a separate single-read 150-cycle Illumina NextSeq 550 flow cell. The source study handled its data this way. Because the immunoSEQ output held only junctional sequences and lacked quality scores, the filtering could not match the filtering applied to full-length reads. To assign V/J genes and CDR3, sequences were annotated against IMGT germline references using PyIR, a Python wrapper for IgBLAST v1.9. Any read was removed if the V/J assignment was weak (E-value above 1e-6), the CDR3 was missing, or the read contained stop codons, out-of-frame junctions, or ambiguous translated residues. A V3J clonotype was defined by an identical inferred V gene, J gene, and CDR3 amino acid sequence. To compute the percentage overlap between repertoires, the number of shared unique clonotypes was divided by the size of the smaller repertoire. Three approaches were used to assess repertoire richness: RTK rarefaction, the Chao1 estimator, and Recon v2.1 estimates of unobserved clonotypes. Generation probabilities were computed with OLGA for all TCRbeta clonotypes obtained by the gDNA method from a few donors. The clones in this table, taken by TCRdb from immuneACCESS, are in-frame only. Not every clone is retained; where verified, under half of the shortfall comes from an unresolved V gene, and the cause of the rest is unknown. V and J calls and clone size are those listed in that table; D and trimming were worked out from the DNA. This sample is represented by millions of clones; approximately 93% of them were singletons. 0.39% of the sample comes from the top ten.

This clone was picked up a small number of times. Its antigen is unknown. Per-base qualities were not stored, and no clone one base away is much larger. Broad study findings and their caveats: When a few donors were compared, the shared fraction of clonotypes was about 5.5% for naive CD4, about 4% for naive CD8, more than 2% for memory CD4, and 0.35% to 0.4% for memory CD8. Based on pairwise subsampling, the degree of clonotype sharing among donors was expected to be affected by sequencing depth. Estimated clonotype richness was generally larger for naive than for memory subsets. Incomplete sequencing was indicated by rarefaction of sorted-subset datasets, despite the large sequencing depth. Sampling was limited to blood, and TCR repertoires in tissue likely differ from TCR repertoires in blood. Because the study included a small number of donors, the genetic and exposure-history diversity represented was limited. Compared with non-shared clonotypes, clonotypes shared by all four sorted-subset donors had higher generation probabilities.

The source material was naive CD4+ T cells from PBMCs. The cell subset or site label, read with the paper, signifies: CD45RA+ positively selected. The clonotype comes from a man aged 18 to 29 in good health. Some clones in this sample may be carry-over from other donors' samples.

The DNA is TGTGCCAGCAGTCCCTGGGGAATCGAAGCTTTCTTT. This encodes CASSPWGIEAFF. The sequence joins TRBV28 to TRBJ1-1, with the D gene not clear enough to name. According to the germline V gene, CDR1 reads MDHEN and CDR2 reads SYDVKM. CDR3 length: 12 amino acids, cysteine to phenylalanine. The entry retains the CDR3 DNA only, 36 bases that are in frame from base 1. Between the V and J ends, shortened by 5 bases and 8 bases respectively, the junction contains 12 bases.